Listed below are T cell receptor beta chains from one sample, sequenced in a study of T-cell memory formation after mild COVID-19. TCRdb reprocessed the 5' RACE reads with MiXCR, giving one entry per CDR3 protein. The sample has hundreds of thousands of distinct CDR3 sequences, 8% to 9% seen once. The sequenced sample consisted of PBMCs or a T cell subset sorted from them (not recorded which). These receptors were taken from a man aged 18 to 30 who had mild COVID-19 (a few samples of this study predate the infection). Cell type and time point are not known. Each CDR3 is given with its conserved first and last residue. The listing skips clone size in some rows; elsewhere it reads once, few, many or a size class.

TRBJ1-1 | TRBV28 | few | CASSVSPGQGEAFF
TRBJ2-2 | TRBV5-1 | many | CASSRRPVGAETGELFF
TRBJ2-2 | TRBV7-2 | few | CASSPFRELFF
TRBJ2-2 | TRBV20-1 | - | CSARDPPRAGGDGELFF
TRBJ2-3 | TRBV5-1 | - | CASRPGDRGSTDTQYF
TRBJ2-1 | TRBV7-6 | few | CASSSGTGNEQFF
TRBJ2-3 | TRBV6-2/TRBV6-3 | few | CASSYGSESTDTQYF
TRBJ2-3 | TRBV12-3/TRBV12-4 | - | CASSLLVGLTDTQYF
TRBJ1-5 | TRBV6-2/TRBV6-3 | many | CASSYSWGQPQHF
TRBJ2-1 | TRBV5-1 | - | CASSYWTGVVNEQFF
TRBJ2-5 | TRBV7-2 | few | CASSQRAWRETQYF
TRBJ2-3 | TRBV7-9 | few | CASQGLTDTQYF
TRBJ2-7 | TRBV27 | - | CASSPRQEPYEQYF
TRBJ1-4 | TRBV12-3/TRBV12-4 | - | CASSPGDRASTNEKLFF
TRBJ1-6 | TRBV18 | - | CASSLTGIYNSPLHF
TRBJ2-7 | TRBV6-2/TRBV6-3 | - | CASSWRYEQYF
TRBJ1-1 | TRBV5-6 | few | CASIPPTGAKAFF
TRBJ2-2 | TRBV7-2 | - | CASSLEGAWAGELFF
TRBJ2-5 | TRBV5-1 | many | CASSLASRGHQETQYF
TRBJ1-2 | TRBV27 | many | CASSLGPQGGGYTF
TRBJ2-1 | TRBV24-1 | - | CATSAPGQNEQFF
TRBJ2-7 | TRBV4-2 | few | CASRSKGPSYEQYF
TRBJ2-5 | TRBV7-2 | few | CASSSPRVTETQYF
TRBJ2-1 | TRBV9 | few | CASSVGPGYNEQFF
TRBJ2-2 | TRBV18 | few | CASSPSSTAWIGELFF
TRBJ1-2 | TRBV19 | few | CASSPWGSTGNHGYTF
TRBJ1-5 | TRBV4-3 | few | CASSQDPRDRGQPQHF
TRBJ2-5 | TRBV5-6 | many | CASSPDGAGETQYF
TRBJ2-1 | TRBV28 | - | CASTWGEFSYNEQFF
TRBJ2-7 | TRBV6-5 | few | CASSYSGIDAFYEQYF
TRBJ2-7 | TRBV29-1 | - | CSVEGVRGDYEQYF
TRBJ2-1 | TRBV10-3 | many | CAIRASGGANEQFF
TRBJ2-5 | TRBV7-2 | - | CASSFWTPPETQYF
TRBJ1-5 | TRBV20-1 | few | CSARMGARNQPQHF
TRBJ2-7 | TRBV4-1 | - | CASSHHTGGAYEQYF
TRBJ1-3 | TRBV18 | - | CASSPDGRNTIYF
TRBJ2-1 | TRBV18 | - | CASSSRIPGQGRNEQFF
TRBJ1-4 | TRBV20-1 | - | CSARDPRATNEKLFF
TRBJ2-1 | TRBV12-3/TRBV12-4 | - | CASSLGARSYNEQFF
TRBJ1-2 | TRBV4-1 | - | CASSQGGVYTF
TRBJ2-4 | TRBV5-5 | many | CASSTSLTRENIQYF
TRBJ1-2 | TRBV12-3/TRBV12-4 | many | CASRSRRVGYGYTF
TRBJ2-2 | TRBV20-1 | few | CSARPRGGVSTGELFF
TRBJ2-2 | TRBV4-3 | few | CASSQAGSSGVIGELFF
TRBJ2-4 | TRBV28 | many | CASGGRIHIQYF
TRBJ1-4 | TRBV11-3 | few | CASSPLPGTEKLFF
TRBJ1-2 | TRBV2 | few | CASSDRWREAYGYTF